This TCR beta chain was sequenced in a study of cytotoxic CD8 clonotypes in ibrutinib-treated CLL. Looking at the study overall: Within the patient group, around twelve were relapsed/refractory and approximately 16 treatment-naive, and 17 were IGHV unmutated. Among patients, approximately 24 responded partially and 2 completely; around 14 then stayed remitted and around 12 progressed after median around 66 months. Study conclusions and caveats: An increase in clonality occurred at ibrutinib response, followed by a return toward baseline at progression. Sustained-remission and progressing patients were not sampled at matched times.

Clones were sequenced by immunoSEQ multiplex PCR, and TCRdb holds only the in-frame ones, with some missing. This table has roughly 130,000 clones, approximately 81% appearing once. The ends were cut back, 5 bases at V and 2 bases at J, with 6 bases in the middle. This CDR3 spans 12 amino acids. Germline loops: CDR1 SGHTA, CDR2 FQGTGA. Points on this clone: As yet, its antigen is unknown.

The clonotype comes from a human donor with chronic lymphocytic leukemia. The V gene is TRBV7-3, the J gene TRBJ2-5; no clear D. Sequenced material: PBMCs, taken after 12 months of ibrutinib treatment. As DNA, the CDR3 is TGTGCCAGCAGCCCTGCTCAAGAGACCCAGTACTTC. Translated, it gives CASSPAQETQYF.